The next 32 T cell receptor beta chains were all read from a single sample in a study of T cell repertoires in cytomegalovirus infection. These receptors have no known antigen. TCRdb reprocessed the reads via MiXCR and lists one record per CDR3 protein. The sample yields roughly 45,000 distinct CDR3 sequences, 20% seen once. The sample was PBMCs, sequenced either directly or after in vitro stimulation (not recorded which). These TCRs come from a human donor in good health (CMV status not recorded). Some clones in this sample may be carry-over from other donors' samples.

This clonotype was counted ten times or more. The gene calls are TRBV7-2 and TRBJ1-5; 9 positions agree with TRBD1. The CDR3 length is 15 residues. The germline CDR1 and CDR2 sequences are SGHTA and FQGNSA. V shed 0 bases, J shed 9 bases, and the junction held 6 bases outside the gene matches. CDR3 in DNA: TGTGCCAGCAGCTTAGCGGGGGGACAGGGTAGGCCCCAGCATTTT. As protein: CASSLAGGQGRPQHF.

The table lists this clonotype with many counts. The V call is TRBV28, the J call TRBJ1-1; weak D call: TRBD1 (5 bases). Looked up from germline, CDR1 is MDHEN and CDR2 is SYDVKM. Trimming took off 3 bases at V and 4 bases at J, with 12 bases between the two ends. The CDR3 spans 14 residues. The CDR3 DNA reads as TGTGCCAGCAGTTTCAATCTGGGGCGCACTGAAGCTTTCTTT. This codes for CASSFNLGRTEAFF.

The rearrangement joins TRBV19 to TRBJ1-5; 7 bases line up with TRBD1. This CDR3 is built from 15 residues. In germline, CDR1 is LNHDA, CDR2 SQIVND (reference sequence). V lost 2 bases and J lost 7; bases outside the gene matches: 8. The CDR3 here is CASSILEGAGQPQHF. The CDR3 DNA is TGTGCCAGTAGTATATTGGAGGGGGCAGGGCAGCCCCAGCATTTT.

This clonotype showed up just a few times. This rearrangement joins TRBV20-1 to TRBJ2-3; 7 bases fit TRBD2. CDR3 length: 14 amino acids. V lost 6 bases, J lost 4 bases, and 10 bases stayed unmatched. The germline gives CDR1 DFQATT, CDR2 SNEGSKA (reference sequence). Written as DNA, the CDR3 is TGCAGTGCGGCCACCCGGGGAGGGGCAGATACGCAGTATTTT. It specifies CSAATRGGADTQYF.

This clonotype was seen a handful of times. The chain couples TRBV6-5 to TRBJ2-3, with D perhaps matching TRBD2 (6 bases). Germline V CDR1 and CDR2: MNHEY, SVGAGI. V dropped 8 bases and J dropped 7 bases, with 16 bases sitting between them. The CDR3 is 13 residues long. CDR3 sequence (DNA): TGTGCCAGCCGGGGGACTTCCAAGTATACGCAGTATTTT. Its translation: CASRGTSKYTQYF.

The chain uses TRBV12-3 or TRBV12-4 and TRBJ1-1; no firm D call. V lost 4 bases and J lost 7, with 10 bases in between. The CDR3 covers 12 residues. CDR3 nucleotide sequence: TGTGCCAGCAGTTCTGTGGCTAGTGAAGCTTTCTTT. Protein sequence: CASSSVASEAFF.

This clonotype was found many times. The V call is TRBV11-2, the J call TRBJ2-5, with TRBD2 identical over 11 bases. The germline V gene encodes CDR1 SGHAT and CDR2 FQNNGV. The V gene end was trimmed by 5 bases and the J gene end by 5 bases; junction bases not matched to a gene: 7. CDR3 size: 15 residues. CDR3 bases: TGTGCCAGCAGCGCAGGGACTAGCGGCTTCGAGACCCAGTACTTC. It codes for CASSAGTSGFETQYF.

This chain links TRBV6-2 or TRBV6-3 with TRBJ2-1, with D possibly TRBD2 on 6 matching bases. Germline assignment: CDR1 MNHEY and CDR2 SVGEGT. Trimming took off 5 bases at V and 2 bases at J, with 13 bases between the two ends. This CDR3 spans 15 amino acids. CDR3 loop: CASSGDFPAYNEQFF. Written as DNA, the CDR3 is TGTGCCAGCAGTGGGGACTTCCCGGCCTACAATGAGCAGTTCTTC.

Comment on this clonotype: In this CDR3 the conserved last residue, phenylalanine or tryptophan, is missing, so a read error is likely. The chain employs TRBV5-6 and TRBJ2-1, with D possibly TRBD2 on 6 matching bases. With 4 bases removed from V and 5 bases from J, the gap between germline ends came to 13 bases. Germline V gene sequence: CDR1 SGHDT, CDR2 YYEEEE. The CDR3 covers 14 residues. In DNA, the CDR3 is TGTGCCAGCAGCCATGGGAGGCGAAACAATGAGCAGTTCTTA. Residues: CASSHGRRNNEQFL.

The chain carries TRBV2 and TRBJ1-6; D might be TRBD1 (5 bases). Germline CDR1 is SNHLY and CDR2 is FYNNEI. The CDR3 is made up of 12 amino acids. The CDR3 here is CALRDLDSPLHF. CDR3 nucleotide sequence: TGTGCGCTCAGGGATTTGGATTCACCCCTCCACTTT.

This clonotype was recorded a few times. V gene TRBV11-2 combines with J gene TRBJ2-1; 7 bases line up with TRBD2. This CDR3 is 17 amino acids long. Germline V gene lookup returns CDR1 SGHAT and CDR2 FQNNGV. V shed 2 bases and J 3 bases; nucleotides not matched to a gene: 10. The CDR3 DNA reads as TGTGCCAGCAGCTTAAGGAGGGGACTACCAGTCTACAATGAGCAGTTCTTC. Its translation: CASSLRRGLPVYNEQFF.

This clonotype was counted ten times or more. The chain combines TRBV7-2 with TRBJ2-2; D is possibly TRBD1 (6 bases). With 1 base removed from V and 6 bases from J, the gap between germline ends came to 15 bases. CDR1 SGHTA and CDR2 FQGNSA come from the germline V gene. The CDR3 runs 16 residues. The CDR3 nucleotides are TGTGCCAGCAGCTTAGTGCAGGGGTTATCTCCCGGGGAGCTGTTTTTT. Translating it yields CASSLVQGLSPGELFF.

This chain joins TRBV3-1 and TRBJ2-3; a weak D match, TRBD2 (5 bases). Trimming removed 0 bases at V and 8 bases at J, with 9 bases between. CDR1 and CDR2 from the germline V gene are LGHDT and YNNKEL (reference sequence). CDR3 length: 13 residues. The CDR3 bases are TGTGCCAGCAGCCAAGATCTGGCGGGTACGCAGTATTTT. This sequence encodes CASSQDLAGTQYF.

The gene calls are TRBV7-2 and TRBJ2-7; TRBD2 matches 8 bases. The V gene's germline CDR1 is SGHTA and CDR2 FQGNSA. The V segment lost 4 bases and the J segment 4 bases; nucleotides outside the gene matches: 9. The CDR3 spans 15 residues. CDR3 region: CASSSGGGAGYEQYF. CDR3 DNA: TGTGCCAGCAGCTCCGGGGGGGGGGCGGGTTACGAGCAGTACTTC.

This clonotype appeared many times. The chain combines TRBV5-4 with TRBJ2-3; D tentatively reads TRBD1 or TRBD2 (5 bases each). The germline gives CDR1 SGHNT, CDR2 YYREEE (reference sequence). Trimming pared 4 bases from V and 2 bases from J, leaving 11 bases between. CDR3 size: 14 residues. The CDR3 loop is CASSPGQLTDTQYF. DNA of the CDR3: TGTGCCAGCAGCCCGGGGCAGCTCACAGATACGCAGTATTTT.

This clonotype was seen many times. The rearrangement links TRBV12-3 or TRBV12-4 to TRBJ2-5; D remains ambiguous. The CDR3 loop spans 14 amino acids. V gave up 6 bases and J gave up 0 bases, with 11 bases separating them. The CDR3 protein is CASRQGMYQETQYF. The CDR3 DNA reads TGTGCCAGCAGACAAGGAATGTACCAAGAGACCCAGTACTTC.

At least ten counts were recorded for this clonotype. The CDR3 DNA sequence: TGTGCCAGCAGCACTCAGCGCTTGGCCCTCCACTTT. Translating gives CASSTQRLALHF. The gene calls are TRBV7-2 and TRBJ1-6; unclear D gene. CDR1 is SGHTA, CDR2 FQGNSA, per germline. The CDR3 length is 12 residues. Deletions cut 5 bases from V and 14 bases from J, with 13 bases between.

This clonotype was observed a handful of times. In nucleotides, the CDR3 is TGCAGTGCTAGAGTCCCGACAGGGGCTACTCACGAGCAGTACTTC. Its translation: CSARVPTGATHEQYF. The chain is built from TRBV20-1 and TRBJ2-7; 8 positions match TRBD1. V lost 1 base to trimming and J lost 5 bases; unmatched junction nucleotides: 10. Per germline, CDR1 DFQATT and CDR2 SNEGSKA (reference sequence). The CDR3 is made up of 15 amino acids.

This CDR3 reads CASQDGGAQPQHF. The CDR3 nucleotides read TGTGCCAGCCAGGACGGGGGCGCCCAGCCCCAGCATTTT. This rearrangement joins TRBV2 to TRBJ1-5, with D tentatively TRBD1 (6 bases). V was cut by 8 bases and J by 7 bases, with 15 bases left in between. The germline gives CDR1 SNHLY, CDR2 FYNNEI. The CDR3 length is 13 residues.

This clonotype was seen a handful of times. The chain has TRBV28 and TRBJ1-3; D might be TRBD1 (6 bases). The V end was cut by 6 bases, the J end by 1 base, with 16 bases between. Germline-derived CDR1 and CDR2 are MDHEN and SYDVKM. CDR3 length equals 16 residues. For the CDR3, the DNA is TGTGCCAGCAGCTTGAATCAGGGGAATTCTGGAAACACCATATATTTT. Translated: CASSLNQGNSGNTIYF.

The chain recombines TRBV11-2 with TRBJ2-5, with 8 bases lining up with TRBD2. Germline lookup yields CDR1 SGHAT and CDR2 FQNNGV. V dropped 8 bases and J dropped 5; count of bases not matched to a gene: 16. This CDR3 comprises 16 residues. The CDR3 DNA reads TGTGCCAGCGGAATTAGCGGGATGGCATTGGGTGAGACCCAGTACTTC. It encodes CASGISGMALGETQYF.

In its sample, this clonotype was seen once. The chain has TRBV4-3 and TRBJ2-1; 10 bases are shared with TRBD2. This CDR3 comprises 14 residues. The ends lost 5 bases at V and 10 bases at J; junction bases unmatched: 8. Germline CDR1 is LGHNA and CDR2 is YSLEER. DNA of the CDR3: TGCGCCAGCAGCGGAGGACTAGCGGTAAGGGAGCAGTTCTTC. Residues: CASSGGLAVREQFF.

This clonotype was observed many times. V and J are TRBV7-2 and TRBJ2-7; TRBD2 matches 10 bases. V was clipped by 6 bases and J by 6 bases; unmatched bases: 11. CDR1 and CDR2 (germline): SGHTA, FQGNSA. The CDR3 has 15 amino acids. CDR3 protein: CASRNSGGPPGEQYF. CDR3 DNA sequence: TGTGCCAGCAGAAATAGCGGGGGGCCCCCTGGCGAGCAGTACTTC.

CDR3 residues: CASNEDDEQFF. The CDR3 DNA follows: TGTGCCAGCAATGAGGACGATGAGCAGTTCTTC. The rearrangement joins TRBV6-1 to TRBJ2-1; no reliable D call. This CDR3 is built from 11 residues. The V and J ends lost 7 bases and 8 bases respectively, with 9 bases between them. In germline, CDR1 is MNHNS, CDR2 SASEGT.

The CDR3 region has the DNA TGTGCCAGCAGTTTGGGGGAGGGTAGAAACACCATATATTTT. Its translation is CASSLGEGRNTIYF. The gene calls are TRBV28 and TRBJ1-3; TRBD1 might be the D (5 bases). V lost 3 bases, J lost 5 bases, and 11 bases lay in between. The CDR3 is 14 amino acids. Germline CDR1 reads MDHEN; CDR2 reads SYDVKM.

The chain links TRBV29-1 to TRBJ1-2; perhaps TRBD1 as D (6 bases). CDR3 size: 12 residues. CDR1 SQVTM and CDR2 ANQGSEA come from the germline V gene. V lost 3 bases and J 7 bases, leaving 12 bases between the germline ends. The CDR3 spells CSVDIQGIGYTF. DNA for the CDR3: TGCAGCGTTGACATACAGGGAATTGGCTACACCTTC.

This clonotype appeared a few times. The rearrangement uses TRBV20-1 and TRBJ2-7; TRBD2 agrees at 10 bases. The CDR3 covers 16 residues. CDR1 is DFQATT, CDR2 SNEGSKA, per germline (reference sequence). Trimming cost V 0 bases and J 5 bases; bases outside gene matches: 10. The CDR3 nucleotides are TGCAGTGCTAGAGAGGGAGCGGGAGGGCCGTTTAACGAGCAGTACTTC. It specifies CSAREGAGGPFNEQYF.

This clonotype was observed many times. The rearrangement joins TRBV7-2 to TRBJ2-1; no definite D call. The germline CDR1 and CDR2 sequences are SGHTA and FQGNSA. This CDR3 is 13 amino acids long. Between the trimmed V and J ends, which lost 1 base and 5 bases, there was a span of 6 bases. CDR3 sequence (DNA): TGTGCCAGCAGCTTAGGTCGGAACAATGAGCAGTTCTTC. This encodes CASSLGRNNEQFF. Full variable domain (rest looked up from reference TRBV7-2 and TRBJ2-1): GAGVSQSPSNKVTEKGKDVELRCDPISGHTALYWYRQSLGQGLEFLIYFQGNSAPDKSGLPSDRFSAERTGGSVSTLTIQRTQQEDSAVYLCASSLGRNNEQFFGPGTRLTVL.

The chain joins TRBV5-1 to TRBJ2-1; tentative D call: TRBD1 (5 bases). V lost 3 bases and J lost 6, with 13 bases in between. The CDR3 has 14 amino acids. Germline CDR1 and CDR2: SGHRS and YFSETQ. The CDR3 reads CASSSPEGANEQFF. The DNA of the CDR3 is TGCGCCAGCAGCTCCCCGGAAGGGGCCAATGAGCAGTTCTTC.

This clonotype was counted many times. The chain is built from TRBV5-6 and TRBJ1-1; weak D call: TRBD1 (6 bases). Trimming left V 2 bases short and J 8 bases short, with 16 bases between. The length of the CDR3 is 14 residues. Germline V CDR1 and CDR2: SGHDT, YYEEEE. Here the CDR3 reads CASSFIGQQKEAFF. The DNA for the CDR3 is TGTGCCAGCAGCTTTATAGGACAGCAGAAAGAAGCTTTCTTT. Filled out from reference TRBV5-6 and TRBJ1-1, the complete variable domain reads DAGVTQSPTHLIKTRGQQVTLRCSPKSGHDTVSWYQQALGQGPQFIFQYYEEEERQRGNFPDRFSGHQFPNYSSELNVNALLLGDSALYLCASSFIGQQKEAFFGQGTRLTVV.

This chain connects TRBV5-1 to TRBJ2-1, with TRBD1 matching over 7 bases. The CDR3 extends over 14 amino acids. The V and J ends lost 0 bases and 8 bases, in that order; junction bases with no gene match: 5. Germline values: CDR1 SGHRS, CDR2 YFSETQ. This CDR3 reads CASSLGQGFDEQFF. CDR3 DNA sequence: TGCGCCAGCAGCTTGGGACAGGGTTTCGATGAGCAGTTCTTC.

This clonotype occurred a few times. The chain links TRBV6-1 to TRBJ1-4; 7 nucleotides line up with TRBD1. Germline V gene sequence: CDR1 MNHNS, CDR2 SASEGT. V was pared by 5 bases and J by 5 bases, with 5 bases of the junction left unmatched. The CDR3 sequence is 14 residues long. DNA for the CDR3: TGTGCCAGCAGTACGGGACAGAAAAATGAAAAACTGTTTTTT. Translated, it gives CASSTGQKNEKLFF.